Listed here is a single T cell receptor beta chain. These data are taken from a study of blood T cell repertoires in COVID-19. Measured with immunoSEQ multiplex PCR; TCRdb has only the in-frame clones, and not every one. Of 130,000 to 150,000 clones in the sample, over 75% were seen once. The material sequenced was peripheral blood. The sequence was collected from a man aged 65-85 years with acute or convalescent COVID-19.

CDR3 coding DNA: TGTGCCAGCACAATCGGTTATGACAGGGCCTACGAGCAGTACTTC. Protein sequence: CASTIGYDRAYEQYF. The chain recombines TRBV6-6 with TRBJ2-7, with 7 bases that match TRBD1. The germline V gene has CDR1 MNHNY and CDR2 SVGAGI (reference sequence). The CDR3 sequence is 15 residues long. J was trimmed by 2 bases and V by 7 bases; bases with no gene match: 11.